This record covers a single TCR beta chain. The data belong to a study of early T cells in non-severe SARS-CoV-2 infection. V shed 6 bases, J shed 1 base, and the junction held 3 bases outside the gene matches. Germline V gives CDR1 DFQATT, CDR2 SNEGSKA (reference sequence). This CDR3 is built from 14 residues. A single record per CDR3 protein comes from TCRdb applying MiXCR to the 5' RACE reads. Here the sample spans about 43,000 distinct CDR3 sequences, approximately 11% being singletons. Sequencing was carried out using whole blood. The rearrangement joins TRBV20-1 to TRBJ2-3, with 11 bases matching TRBD1. The receptor's source is an adult who was a healthcare worker with PCR-confirmed SARS-CoV-2 infection or an uninfected control (not recorded which). In DNA, the CDR3 is TGCAGTGCGCGGACAGGGGGCGGCACAGATACGCAGTATTTT. The encoded protein is CSARTGGGTDTQYF.